The entry that follows covers one TCR beta chain sequence. Its specificity is unknown. This CDR3 fails to terminate in the conserved phenylalanine or tryptophan, so it likely reflects a read error. Naive CD4+ cells had CD25+ Tregs removed. With 1 base removed from V and 7 bases from J, the gap between germline ends came to 8 bases. This CDR3 comprises 13 residues. Study findings and constraints: Whole repertoires were not studied in the larger cohort, only one V-J beta rearrangement. Tumor-infiltrating Treg TCR alpha and beta sequences overlapped most with tumor naive CD4+ T cells, then blood naive.

Semi-nested PCR with Nested Universal Primer A followed constant-region reverse priming of full-length variable regions. TCRdb reprocessed the 5' RACE reads with MiXCR, giving one entry per CDR3 protein. The sample holds nearly 55,000 distinct CDR3 sequences, approximately 23% seen once. The sample taken for sequencing was tumor-infiltrating naive CD4+ T cells sorted from the breast tumor. Subset meaning: naive CD4+ T cells, CD4+CD45RA+CD25-. The clonotype was recovered from a female donor with breast cancer. The chain is built from TRBV12-3 or TRBV12-4 and TRBJ1-5; D ambiguous. CDR3 loop: CASSLDVGQPQHL. DNA for the CDR3: TGTGCCAGCAGTTTAGATGTGGGCCAGCCCCAGCATTTG.